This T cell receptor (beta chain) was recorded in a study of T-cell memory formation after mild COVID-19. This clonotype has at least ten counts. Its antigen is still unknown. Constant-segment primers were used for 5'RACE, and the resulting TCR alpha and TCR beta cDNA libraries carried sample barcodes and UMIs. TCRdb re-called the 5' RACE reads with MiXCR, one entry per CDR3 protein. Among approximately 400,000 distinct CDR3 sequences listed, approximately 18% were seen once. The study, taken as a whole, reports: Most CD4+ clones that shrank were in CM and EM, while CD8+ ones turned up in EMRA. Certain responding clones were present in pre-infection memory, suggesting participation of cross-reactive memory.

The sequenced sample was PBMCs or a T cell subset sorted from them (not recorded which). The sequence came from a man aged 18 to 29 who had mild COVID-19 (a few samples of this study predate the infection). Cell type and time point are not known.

CDR3: CASSQDSRDAGELFF. The CDR3 nucleotides read TGCGCCAGCAGCCAAGATTCCAGGGATGCCGGGGAGCTGTTTTTT. The rearrangement joins TRBV4-1 to TRBJ2-2; D is possibly TRBD1 (5 bases). V gave up 0 bases and J gave up 6 bases, with 11 bases separating them. CDR3 length equals 15 residues. The germline V gene has CDR1 MGHRA and CDR2 YSYEKL.